Below are 15 T cell receptor beta chains sequenced from a single sample in a study of control samples from healthy donors and cancer patients. The method was immunoSEQ multiplex PCR; TCRdb's version includes in-frame clones alone and lacks a portion of them. The sample records 95,000 to 110,000 clones, around nine tenths being singletons. The specimen sequenced was PBMCs. These receptors were collected from a man between 60 and 70 years old with lung cancer.

The chain combines TRBV4-1 with TRBJ1-1, with TRBD1 matching over 12 bases. The CDR3 extends over 17 amino acids. Germline CDR1 is MGHRA and CDR2 is YSYEKL. Germline trimming cut 3 bases from V and 5 bases from J; bases unmatched to any gene: 10. CDR3 protein: CASSQNRDRGLRTEAFF. The CDR3 nucleotides read TGCGCCAGCAGCCAGAACCGGGACAGGGGGCTCAGAACTGAAGCTTTCTTT.

The V gene is TRBV6-6, the J gene TRBJ2-7, with D unclear. CDR1 is MNHNY and CDR2 is SVGAGI in the germline V gene (reference sequence). Trimming removed 3 bases at V and 5 bases at J, with 8 bases between. The CDR3 is 12 amino acids. CDR3 residues: CASSYGRDEQYV. DNA of the CDR3: TGTGCCAGCAGTTATGGTAGGGACGAGCAGTACGTC.

A remark on this clone: At one end the junction does not follow the germline gene, possibly because of a read error. V gene TRBV30 combines with J gene TRBJ1-2, with a tentative D call TRBD1 (5 bases). CDR1 is GTSNPN, CDR2 SVGIG, per germline (reference sequence). The length of the CDR3 is 14 residues. The CDR3 DNA sequence: TGTGCCTGGAGTGCTTACGCCTATTCCGAGGGACCCTTCTTC. It codes for CAWSAYAYSEGPFF.

The V gene is TRBV10-2, the J gene TRBJ2-7; D not resolved. V dropped 0 bases and J dropped 7 bases, with 7 bases sitting between them. Germline CDR1 WSHSY, CDR2 SAAADI. The CDR3 contains 12 residues. Here the CDR3 DNA reads TGCGCCAGCAGTGAGTCGCGTGGGGAGCAGTACTTC. It is translated as CASSESRGEQYF.

The CDR3 DNA sequence: TGTGCCAGCAGTTACATCCCAGGGACAGTCTACGAGCAGTACGTC. Translated: CASSYIPGTVYEQYV. This chain connects TRBV6-6 to TRBJ2-7, with 7 nucleotides matching TRBD1. The length of the CDR3 is 15 residues. The germline gives CDR1 MNHNY, CDR2 SVGAGI (reference sequence). Trimming removed 2 bases from V and 3 bases from J; junction bases left unmatched: 7.

DNA for the CDR3: TGTGCCAGCAGCCGCTCCAGAGGCACTGAAGCTTTCTTT. Protein sequence: CASSRSRGTEAFF. The chain recombines TRBV12-3 or TRBV12-4 with TRBJ1-1; D is unresolved. With 6 bases removed from V and 4 bases from J, the gap between germline ends came to 12 bases. CDR3 length: 13 amino acids.

The J gene is TRBJ2-5, the V gene TRBV13; 9 nucleotides match TRBD1. The CDR3 is made up of 15 amino acids. The trim removed 5 bases at V and 3 bases at J, leaving 7 bases unmatched. Germline loops: CDR1 PRHDT, CDR2 FYEKMQ (reference sequence). Here the CDR3 reads CASSRQGGREETQYF. CDR3 sequence (DNA): TGTGCCAGCAGCCGACAGGGGGGCAGGGAAGAGACCCAGTACTTC.

The chain combines TRBV27 with TRBJ2-3, with TRBD2 matching 7 bases. The length of the CDR3 is 16 residues. With 3 bases clipped from V and 1 base from J, the junction kept 7 bases outside the gene matches. Germline V CDR1 and CDR2: MNHEY, SMNVEV (reference sequence). The CDR3 region has the DNA TGTGCCAGCAGTTTGGGAGGGTCAGGACGCACAGATACGCAGTATTTT. This sequence encodes CASSLGGSGRTDTQYF.

The chain joins TRBV6-1 to TRBJ1-4; TRBD1 agrees at 7 bases. The germline gives CDR1 MNHNS, CDR2 SASEGT. J gave up 0 bases and V 2 bases, and 3 bases lay outside the gene matches. The CDR3 length is 16 residues. The CDR3: CASSEQGTATNEKLFF. The CDR3 coding sequence is TGTGCCAGCAGTGAACAAGGGACAGCAACTAATGAAAAACTGTTTTTT.

V usage is TRBV5-1 and J usage is TRBJ1-2; D is unresolved. V was clipped by 0 bases and J by 6 bases, with 12 bases between them. CDR3 length: 14 amino acids. CDR1 and CDR2 (germline): SGHRS, YFSETQ. For the CDR3, the DNA is TGCGCCAGCAGCTTGGGAGGGCTGAGGGATGGCTACACCTTC. Translation gives CASSLGGLRDGYTF.

The V call is TRBV6-2 or TRBV6-3, the J call TRBJ1-5; D unclear. The CDR3 has 13 residues. Germline CDR1 MNHEY, CDR2 SVGEGT. Trimming took off 6 bases at V and 1 base at J, with 7 bases between the two ends. The CDR3 protein is CASSLDSNQPQHF. CDR3 DNA: TGTGCCAGCAGCCTCGACAGCAATCAGCCCCAGCATTTT.

CDR3 DNA sequence: TGTGCCAGCAGCTCGACCCAGTATACTGAAGCTTTCTTT. It encodes CASSSTQYTEAFF. V is TRBV7-9 and J is TRBJ1-1; D remains unclear. This CDR3 has 13 residues. Germline CDR1 SEHNR, CDR2 FQNEAQ (reference sequence). V was pared by 4 bases and J by 5 bases, with 11 bases between.

V gene TRBV29-1 combines with J gene TRBJ2-5; tentatively, D is TRBD1 (5 bases). This CDR3 region has 12 residues. Trimming took off 6 bases at V and 14 bases at J, with 22 bases between the two ends. CDR1 SQVTM and CDR2 ANQGSEA come from the germline V gene. CDR3 residues: CSVPLGAGPRYF. The CDR3 nucleotides are TGCAGCGTGCCCCTTGGGGCCGGGCCCCGCTACTTC. The variable domain in full, with the rest retrieved from reference TRBV29-1 and TRBJ2-5, is SAVISQKPSRDICQRGTSLTIQCQVDSQVTMMFWYRQQPGQSLTLIATANQGSEATYESGFVIDKFPISRPNLTFSTLTVSNMSPEDSSIYLCSVPLGAGPRYFGPGTRLLVL.

The chain uses TRBV9 and TRBJ1-1; 8 bases agree with TRBD1. CDR3 length: 14 amino acids. Per germline, CDR1 SGDLS and CDR2 YYNGEE. The CDR3 DNA sequence: TGTGCTAGTTGCCGTGGACAGGGTAACACTGAAGCTTTCTTT. Protein product: CASCRGQGNTEAFF.

This clone was found a few times. The chain carries TRBV5-5 and TRBJ2-3; a possible D gene is TRBD2 (5 bases). The CDR3 contains 16 residues. Germline V gene data show CDR1 as SGHKS and CDR2 as YYEKEE (reference sequence). The V end was cut by 0 bases, the J end by 4 bases, with 15 bases between. The CDR3 DNA sequence: TGTGCCAGCAGCTTGGAGGGATTCGGGGTCGCAGATACGCAGTATTTT. As protein: CASSLEGFGVADTQYF.